This TCR beta chain is from a study of blood T cell repertoires in COVID-19 (dated by TCRdb to the early 2020s). Some background on the complete study: Collaborator samples came from the United States, Italy and Spain and covered acute and convalescent phases of COVID-19. The material from the prospective study consisted of cDNA or gDNA derived from T cells, B-cell-depleted T cells, or PBMCs. Subjects who had been exposed to COVID-19, were actively infected with it, or had recovered from it provided the deeply sampled blood TCRbeta repertoires that made up the dataset. The repertoires were released in a freely available public database meant as a resource for research on the immune response to SARS-CoV-2. Samples came from the ongoing ImmuneRACE study (first 160 participants) plus 1,254 subjects from 6 global collaborators. The sample metadata nearly always contained a de-identified subject ID, COVID-19 status, age in years and sex. Where HLA class I and class II types were available, the types were taken from metadata supplied by the sample provider, not from assay-based typing.

The immunoSEQ Assay, a bias-controlled multiplex PCR, was used to amplify TCRbeta CDR3 regions from genomic DNA. For the original study's pipeline: The number of nucleated cells in each sample was estimated from the amplification of reference gene primers within the assay. To quantify the absolute abundance of each unique TCRbeta CDR3 rearrangement, sequence reads were collapsed and filtered. For each sample, productive Simpson clonality was calculated as the square root of Simpson's diversity index over productive rearrangements. What TCRdb holds here is the immuneACCESS table cut down to in-frame rearrangements. Part of the clones is not present; checked against another copy, under half of the missing clones reflect an unresolved V gene, and the others are unexplained. That table is the source of V, J and clone size, and D and trimming were worked out from the DNA. A total of a few hundred thousand clones appear in this sample, 80% to 85% of them only once. The ten largest account for roughly 20% of the sample.

Collaborating institutions collected whole blood in K2EDTA tubes following their own protocols. For TCRbeta analysis, collaborators shipped samples as frozen whole blood, isolated PBMCs, or DNA extracted from either of those sample types. The full study reports these points: The quantity of clinical and demographic metadata differed by source and by participant and was supplied without curation.

Turning to this clone: It lacks a known antigen. Nothing much larger sits one base from this clone, and base qualities are not available.

For CDR1 and CDR2, the germline V gene lists MNHEY and SVGAGI. The junction carries 8 bases between V and J, which are trimmed by 6 bases and 3 bases respectively. CDR3 length: 12 amino acids, cysteine to phenylalanine. Just the 36-base CDR3 DNA is kept, in frame starting at base 1. The chain joins TRBV6-5 to TRBJ2-5; a weak D assignment points to TRBD1 (6 bases agree). The source material was peripheral blood. The TCR was taken from a woman of 80 years or more with active or convalescent COVID-19. This receptor carries the CDR3 CASRGAKETQYF. The nucleotide sequence reads as follows: TGTGCCAGCAGGGGGGCCAAAGAGACCCAGTACTTC.